These T cell receptor beta chains were read from a single sample in a study of blood T cells in healthy people across ages. In TCRdb, the 5' RACE reads were re-called with MiXCR into one record per CDR3 protein. The data show about 800,000 distinct CDR3 sequences, 20% to 25% seen once. These data also formed part of another study, on T cells of mothers and their children.

The specimen sequenced was blood. These receptors originate from a boy between 10 and 17 years old in good health. CDR3s include the opening cysteine and the closing phenylalanine or tryptophan. The order of the fields is clone size, J gene, D gene, V gene, CDR3 protein, CDR3 DNA. D genes are given only for firm matches. Rows give clone size only sometimes, using once, few, many, or a class for an expanded clone.

size: few
J: TRBJ2-3
D: TRBD1
V: TRBV6-5
CDR3: CASSHPGTGGTDTQYF
DNA: TGTGCCAGCAGCCATCCCGGGACAGGGGGCACAGATACGCAGTATTTT

size: .
J: TRBJ2-5
D: .
V: TRBV5-1
CDR3: CASREERDQETQYF
DNA: TGCGCCAGCAGGGAGGAAAGGGACCAAGAGACCCAGTACTTC

size: few
J: TRBJ2-3
D: .
V: TRBV29-1
CDR3: CSVATDLSTDTQYF
DNA: TGCAGCGTTGCGACGGACCTAAGCACAGATACGCAGTATTTT

size: .
J: TRBJ1-4
D: .
V: TRBV6-2/TRBV6-3
CDR3: CASSRSSEKLFF
DNA: TGTGCCAGCAGTCGGTCCAGTGAAAAACTGTTTTTT

size: few
J: TRBJ2-1
D: .
V: TRBV3-1
CDR3: CASSQVGGYNEQFF
DNA: TGTGCCAGCAGCCAAGTGGGGGGTTACAATGAGCAGTTCTTC

size: few
J: TRBJ2-2
D: TRBD1
V: TRBV25-1
CDR3: CASTDRGPTGELFF
DNA: TGTGCCAGCACGGACAGGGGGCCCACCGGGGAGCTGTTTTTT

size: few
J: TRBJ2-1
D: .
V: TRBV5-1
CDR3: CASSTGQRSYNEQFF
DNA: TGCGCCAGCAGCACGGGCCAGCGATCCTACAATGAGCAGTTCTTC

size: .
J: TRBJ2-4
D: .
V: TRBV4-3
CDR3: CASSQDIGVGTKGSKNIQYF
DNA: TGCGCCAGCAGCCAAGATATCGGGGTTGGGACAAAAGGGTCCAAAAACATTCAGTACTTC

size: .
J: TRBJ2-5
D: .
V: TRBV29-1
CDR3: CSVETGNQETQYF
DNA: TGCAGCGTTGAAACAGGGAACCAAGAGACCCAGTACTTC

size: few
J: TRBJ2-5
D: TRBD1
V: TRBV7-9
CDR3: CASSTGGQQETQYF
DNA: TGTGCCAGCAGCACAGGGGGACAACAAGAGACCCAGTACTTC

size: once
J: TRBJ1-4
D: TRBD1
V: TRBV28
CDR3: CATRDSNEKLFF
DNA: TGTGCCACCCGGGACAGTAATGAAAAACTGTTTTTT

size: .
J: TRBJ2-3
D: .
V: TRBV5-6
CDR3: CASSAGTGMLDTQYF
DNA: TGTGCCAGCAGCGCCGGGACGGGCATGCTGGATACGCAGTATTTT

size: .
J: TRBJ2-6
D: .
V: TRBV27
CDR3: CASSLIQGRGANVLTF
DNA: TGTGCCAGCAGTCTAATTCAGGGTCGTGGGGCCAACGTCCTGACTTTC

size: few
J: TRBJ2-3
D: TRBD1
V: TRBV5-4
CDR3: CASSYRQGSDTQYF
DNA: TGTGCCAGCAGCTACCGACAGGGTTCAGATACGCAGTATTTT

size: .
J: TRBJ2-1
D: TRBD2
V: TRBV24-1
CDR3: CATSDLGGLAGVNEQFF
DNA: TGTGCCACCAGTGATCTAGGAGGGCTAGCGGGAGTCAATGAGCAGTTCTTC

size: few
J: TRBJ2-7
D: .
V: TRBV6-1
CDR3: CASTRDHTSRVFYEQYF
DNA: TGTGCCAGCACCCGGGATCACACCTCTCGCGTTTTTTACGAGCAGTACTTC

size: .
J: TRBJ2-6
D: .
V: TRBV29-1
CDR3: CSVEIGGPGANVLTF
DNA: TGCAGCGTTGAGATAGGGGGGCCTGGGGCCAACGTCCTGACTTTC

size: few
J: TRBJ2-7
D: .
V: TRBV5-4
CDR3: CASRSDYLSYEQYF
DNA: TGTGCCAGCAGATCGGATTACCTTTCCTACGAGCAGTACTTC

size: few
J: TRBJ1-1
D: TRBD1
V: TRBV29-1
CDR3: CSVVDRANTEAFF
DNA: TGCAGCGTTGTGGACAGGGCGAACACTGAAGCTTTCTTT

size: .
J: TRBJ2-5
D: .
V: TRBV3-1
CDR3: CASSQDRCQNQETQYF
DNA: TGTGCCAGCAGCCAAGATCGTTGCCAGAACCAAGAGACCCAGTACTTC

size: .
J: TRBJ2-1
D: .
V: TRBV27
CDR3: CASSSGLGDLSYNEQFF
DNA: TGTGCCAGCAGTTCGGGTTTGGGGGACCTTTCCTACAATGAGCAGTTCTTC

size: .
J: TRBJ2-5
D: .
V: TRBV12-3/TRBV12-4
CDR3: CASRDRGGLDDETQYF
DNA: TGTGCCAGCAGAGACAGAGGAGGCCTGGACGATGAGACCCAGTACTTC

size: few
J: TRBJ2-7
D: TRBD2
V: TRBV5-1
CDR3: CASSATGLAGSTIDEQYF
DNA: TGCGCCAGCAGCGCCACTGGACTAGCGGGAAGTACGATAGACGAGCAGTACTTC

size: .
J: TRBJ2-1
D: .
V: TRBV12-3/TRBV12-4
CDR3: CASSSGWNGQFF
DNA: TGTGCCAGCAGTTCGGGGTGGAATGGGCAGTTCTTC

size: few
J: TRBJ1-3
D: .
V: TRBV7-6
CDR3: CASSLSTGYSGNTIYF
DNA: TGTGCCAGCAGCTTAAGCACAGGGTATTCTGGAAACACCATATATTTT

size: few
J: TRBJ1-4
D: .
V: TRBV12-3/TRBV12-4
CDR3: CASSVTVGKLFF
DNA: TGTGCCAGCAGCGTAACCGTGGGAAAACTGTTTTTT

size: many
J: TRBJ2-1
D: .
V: TRBV6-6
CDR3: CASSYIDVYNEQFF
DNA: TGTGCCAGCAGTTACATTGACGTCTACAATGAGCAGTTCTTC

size: .
J: TRBJ2-1
D: .
V: TRBV2
CDR3: CASIWSRNNEQFF
DNA: TGTGCCAGCATTTGGTCTCGGAATAATGAGCAGTTCTTC

size: .
J: TRBJ2-3
D: .
V: TRBV5-5
CDR3: CASRLPTDTQYF
DNA: TGTGCCAGCAGGCTCCCTACAGATACGCAGTATTTT

size: few
J: TRBJ2-1
D: .
V: TRBV5-1
CDR3: CASSTEGGKQFF
DNA: TGCGCCAGCAGCACCGAGGGGGGTAAGCAGTTCTTC